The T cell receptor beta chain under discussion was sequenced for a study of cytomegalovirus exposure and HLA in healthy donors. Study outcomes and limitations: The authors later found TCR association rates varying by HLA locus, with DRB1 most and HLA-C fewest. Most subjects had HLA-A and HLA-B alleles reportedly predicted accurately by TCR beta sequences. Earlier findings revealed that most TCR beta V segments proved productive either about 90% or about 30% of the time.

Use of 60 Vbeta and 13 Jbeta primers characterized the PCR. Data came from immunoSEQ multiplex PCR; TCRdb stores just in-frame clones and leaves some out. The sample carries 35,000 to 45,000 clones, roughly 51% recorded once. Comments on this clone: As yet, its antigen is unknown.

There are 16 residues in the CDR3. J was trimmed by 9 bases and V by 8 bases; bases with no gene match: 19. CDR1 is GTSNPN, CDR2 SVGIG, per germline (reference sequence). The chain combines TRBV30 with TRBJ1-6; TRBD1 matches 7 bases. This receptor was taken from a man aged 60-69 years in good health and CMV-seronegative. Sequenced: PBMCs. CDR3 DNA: TGTGCCCGGGACAGCCTTTCCAAAAGCCGAGGTTCACCCCTCCACTTT. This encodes CARDSLSKSRGSPLHF.